These 5 T cell receptor beta chains came from one sample sequenced in a study of blood T cell repertoires in COVID-19. Only in-frame clones appear in the TCRdb table, and some are missing; sequencing was by immunoSEQ multiplex PCR. The sample shows under 200,000 clones, roughly 87% of them seen only once. Sequencing was carried out using PBMCs or T cells enriched from blood (not recorded which). These receptors came from a woman aged 45-65 years who had recovered from COVID-19.

This clone has a handful of counts. The CDR3 sequence: CASSLEGAGNYGYTF. The CDR3 DNA reads TGCGCCAGCAGCTTGGAGGGTGCAGGGAACTATGGCTACACCTTC. J is TRBJ1-2 and V is TRBV5-1; D may be TRBD1 (5 bases). Per the germline V gene, CDR1 is SGHRS and CDR2 is YFSETQ. The V end lost 0 bases, the J end lost 2 bases, and 11 bases lay between the germline ends. This CDR3 contains 15 residues. The complete variable domain, with remaining parts taken from reference TRBV5-1 and TRBJ1-2, reads KAGVTQTPRYLIKTRGQQVTLSCSPISGHRSVSWYQQTPGQGLQFLFEYFSETQRNKGNFPGRFSGRQFSNSRSEMNVSTLELGDSALYLCASSLEGAGNYGYTFGSGTRLTVV.

The V and J genes are TRBV6-1 and TRBJ2-5; TRBD2 matches at 16 bases. Germline trimming cut 0 bases from V and 6 bases from J; bases unmatched to any gene: 7. Germline CDR1 reads MNHNS; CDR2 reads SASEGT. The length of the CDR3 is 18 residues. The CDR3 DNA reads TGTGCCAGCAGTGAAGCTAGGGGACTAGCGGGAGGGGTGAAGACCCAGTACTTC. It codes for CASSEARGLAGGVKTQYF.

This chain joins TRBV6-6 and TRBJ1-4, with D maybe TRBD1 (6 bases). The CDR3 contains 15 residues. V was shortened by 0 bases and J by 8 bases, with 13 bases between the two germline ends. In germline, CDR1 is MNHNY, CDR2 SVGAGI (reference sequence). The CDR3 reads CASSYSGIQGEKLFF. The CDR3 coding sequence is TGTGCCAGCAGTTACTCGGGCATTCAGGGGGAAAAACTGTTTTTT.

V is TRBV5-1 and J is TRBJ2-7; TRBD1 matches at 9 bases. V lost 0 bases, J lost 5 bases, and 15 bases stayed unmatched. Germline V CDR1 and CDR2: SGHRS, YFSETQ. CDR3 length: 18 residues. In DNA form, the CDR3 reads TGCGCCAGCAGCTTGGCCGGAGGACAGGGGCCCGACGGCCACGAGCAGTACTTC. Translated, it gives CASSLAGGQGPDGHEQYF.

The V and J genes are TRBV3-1 (or the pseudogene TRBV3-2) and TRBJ2-1; perhaps TRBD1 as D (5 bases). Trimming pared 0 bases from V and 10 bases from J, leaving 10 bases between. The germline V gene has CDR1 LGHDT and CDR2 YNNKEL (reference sequence). The CDR3 is 13 amino acids. The CDR3: CASSQDRAGEQFF. The CDR3 DNA reads as TGTGCCAGCAGCCAAGATAGGGCAGGGGAGCAGTTCTTC.